Listed below are T cell receptor beta chains from one sample, sequenced in a study of T-cell memory formation after mild COVID-19. TCRdb reprocessed the 5' RACE reads via MiXCR and lists one record per CDR3 protein. The top ten clones hold just over 8% of a sample with approximately 560,000 distinct CDR3 sequences, 17% of them seen once. The sample was PBMCs or a T cell subset sorted from them (not recorded which). The receptors shown here come from an adult woman who had mild COVID-19 (a few samples of this study predate the infection). Cell type and time point are not known. The CDR3 runs from the conserved cysteine through the conserved F or W. D genes are given only for firm matches. Clone sizes are given selectively: once, few, many, or a class where the clone is expanded.

V gene: TRBV19; J gene: TRBJ1-1; clone size: few; D gene: NA; CDR3 DNA: TGTGCCAGTAGTATCTCGGCGAACACTGAAGCTTTCTTT; CDR3 protein: CASSISANTEAFF
V gene: TRBV19; J gene: TRBJ2-5; clone size: NA; D gene: TRBD1; CDR3 DNA: TGTGCCAGTAGTTTAGGACAGGGAGAGCGCGAGACCCAGTACTTC; CDR3 protein: CASSLGQGERETQYF
V gene: TRBV7-9; J gene: TRBJ2-7; clone size: NA; D gene: NA; CDR3 DNA: TGTGCCAGCAGCATGACAGGACTAACCTACGAGCAGTACTTC; CDR3 protein: CASSMTGLTYEQYF
V gene: TRBV6-5; J gene: TRBJ1-1; clone size: NA; D gene: NA; CDR3 DNA: TGTGCCAGCAGCCCTTGGGGGGAGGGGAACACTGAAGCTTTCTTT; CDR3 protein: CASSPWGEGNTEAFF
V gene: TRBV7-2; J gene: TRBJ1-5; clone size: few; D gene: NA; CDR3 DNA: TGTGCCAGCAGCCAACTTGGAGGGGTCAACCAGCCCCAGCATTTT; CDR3 protein: CASSQLGGVNQPQHF
V gene: TRBV28; J gene: TRBJ2-7; clone size: NA; D gene: TRBD1; CDR3 DNA: TGCGCCAGCAGTTTACTACGGGAGACCGGGACAGGGCCGTACTTC; CDR3 protein: CASSLLRETGTGPYF
V gene: TRBV29-1; J gene: TRBJ2-5; clone size: many; D gene: TRBD1; CDR3 DNA: TGCAGCGTTGACGAGTCAGGGGGAGTCGCGACCCAGTACTTC; CDR3 protein: CSVDESGGVATQYF
V gene: TRBV6-5; J gene: TRBJ2-2; clone size: NA; D gene: NA; CDR3 DNA: TGTGCCAGCAGTTACGGCCTTCACTTCACCGGGGAGCTGTTTTTT; CDR3 protein: CASSYGLHFTGELFF
V gene: TRBV20-1; J gene: TRBJ2-7; clone size: NA; D gene: TRBD1; CDR3 DNA: TGCAGTGCTGAAGTGACGGGACAGGGATCCTACGAGCAGTACTTC; CDR3 protein: CSAEVTGQGSYEQYF
V gene: TRBV10-3; J gene: TRBJ1-4; clone size: few; D gene: TRBD1; CDR3 DNA: TGTGCCATCAGTGATCCTCGCAGGGGGCCGTATGAAAAACTGTTTTTT; CDR3 protein: CAISDPRRGPYEKLFF
V gene: TRBV5-1; J gene: TRBJ1-5; clone size: few; D gene: TRBD1; CDR3 DNA: TGCGCCAGCAGCTTGGGGGGACAGGGTGGCAATCAGCCCCAGCATTTT; CDR3 protein: CASSLGGQGGNQPQHF
V gene: TRBV12-3/TRBV12-4; J gene: TRBJ1-2; clone size: NA; D gene: TRBD1; CDR3 DNA: TGTGCCAGCAGTAACGGACAGGCGCCTAACTATGGCTACACCTTC; CDR3 protein: CASSNGQAPNYGYTF
V gene: TRBV12-3/TRBV12-4; J gene: TRBJ2-2; clone size: NA; D gene: NA; CDR3 DNA: TGTGCCAGCAGTTTTTCCGGCAGCACCGGGGAGCTGTTTTTT; CDR3 protein: CASSFSGSTGELFF
V gene: TRBV7-8; J gene: TRBJ2-5; clone size: NA; D gene: TRBD1; CDR3 DNA: TGTGCCAGCAGCCCAACGTCACCGGGACAGGGGGTATCCCAGTACTTC; CDR3 protein: CASSPTSPGQGVSQYF
V gene: TRBV6-1; J gene: TRBJ1-6; clone size: few; D gene: TRBD1; CDR3 DNA: TGTGCCAGCAGTGGAGGGACAGGGATGGGTTCACCCCTCCACTTT; CDR3 protein: CASSGGTGMGSPLHF
V gene: TRBV7-9; J gene: TRBJ2-5; clone size: NA; D gene: TRBD2; CDR3 DNA: TGTGCCAGCAGCTTATCCGGAACGAGGCGGGAGCTTGGAGAGACCCAGTACTTC; CDR3 protein: CASSLSGTRRELGETQYF
V gene: TRBV12-3/TRBV12-4; J gene: TRBJ2-1; clone size: NA; D gene: NA; CDR3 DNA: TGTGCCAGCAGTCCCTTTAACTCCTACAATGAGCAGTTCTTC; CDR3 protein: CASSPFNSYNEQFF
V gene: TRBV11-2; J gene: TRBJ2-7; clone size: NA; D gene: NA; CDR3 DNA: TGTGCCAGCAGCTTAGTCCAGGTCTACGAGCAGTACTTC; CDR3 protein: CASSLVQVYEQYF
V gene: TRBV6-6; J gene: TRBJ2-7; clone size: NA; D gene: TRBD1; CDR3 DNA: TGTGCCAGCAGCCTGAGGACAGGGGGCCGCGAGCAGTACTTC; CDR3 protein: CASSLRTGGREQYF
V gene: TRBV29-1; J gene: TRBJ1-3; clone size: few; D gene: NA; CDR3 DNA: TGCAGCGTTGGGACGGCCTCTGGAAACACCATATATTTT; CDR3 protein: CSVGTASGNTIYF
V gene: TRBV5-6; J gene: TRBJ2-5; clone size: few; D gene: NA; CDR3 DNA: TGTGCCAGCAGCTCCAAAGGGGCGGGAGAGACCCAGTACTTC; CDR3 protein: CASSSKGAGETQYF
V gene: TRBV29-1; J gene: TRBJ2-1; clone size: many; D gene: TRBD1; CDR3 DNA: TGCAGCGTGGAGACATCCGGAAGGGACAGGGTTTTACATGAGCAGTTCTTC; CDR3 protein: CSVETSGRDRVLHEQFF
V gene: TRBV7-9; J gene: TRBJ2-5; clone size: NA; D gene: NA; CDR3 DNA: TGTGCCAGCAGCTTAGGGAGCGGAGCGGGAGAGACCCAGTACTTC; CDR3 protein: CASSLGSGAGETQYF
V gene: TRBV4-1; J gene: TRBJ1-5; clone size: few; D gene: NA; CDR3 DNA: TGCGCCAGCAGCCACCTGACAGGCACCAATCAGCCCCAGCATTTT; CDR3 protein: CASSHLTGTNQPQHF
V gene: TRBV5-1; J gene: TRBJ2-7; clone size: NA; D gene: NA; CDR3 DNA: TGCGCCAGCAGCTGGGAGTTGGGAGAGCAGTACTTC; CDR3 protein: CASSWELGEQYF
V gene: TRBV12-3/TRBV12-4; J gene: TRBJ2-2; clone size: many; D gene: TRBD1; CDR3 DNA: TGTGCCAGCAGGGCAGGGGGTACCCTTAACACCGGGGAGCTGTTTTTT; CDR3 protein: CASRAGGTLNTGELFF
V gene: TRBV2; J gene: TRBJ2-3; clone size: NA; D gene: NA; CDR3 DNA: TGTGCCAGCTGTCTCTTGGCTAACACAGATACGCAGTATTTT; CDR3 protein: CASCLLANTDTQYF
V gene: TRBV20-1; J gene: TRBJ2-3; clone size: few; D gene: NA; CDR3 DNA: TGCAGTGCTAGTCCGGGGGGCGGGGATACGCAGTATTTT; CDR3 protein: CSASPGGGDTQYF
V gene: TRBV4-3; J gene: TRBJ2-3; clone size: few; D gene: NA; CDR3 DNA: TGCGCCAGCAGCCAAGACAGCCATAGCACAGATACGCAGTATTTT; CDR3 protein: CASSQDSHSTDTQYF